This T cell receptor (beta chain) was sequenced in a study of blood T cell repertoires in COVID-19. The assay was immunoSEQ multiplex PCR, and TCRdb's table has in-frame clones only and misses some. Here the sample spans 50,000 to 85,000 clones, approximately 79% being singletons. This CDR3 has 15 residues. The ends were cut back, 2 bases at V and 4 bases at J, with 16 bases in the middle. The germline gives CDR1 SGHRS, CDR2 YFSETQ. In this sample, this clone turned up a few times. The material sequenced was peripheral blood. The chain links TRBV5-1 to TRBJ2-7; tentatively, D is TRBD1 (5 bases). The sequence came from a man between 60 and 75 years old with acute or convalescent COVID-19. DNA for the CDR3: TGCGCCAGCAGCTTTGTTTCGGCAGGGATGTACGAGCAGTACTTC. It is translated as CASSFVSAGMYEQYF.